Below, 3 T cell receptor beta chains from the same sample are listed, as sequenced in a study of graft-versus-host responses after intestinal transplantation. Method: immunoSEQ multiplex PCR; TCRdb's copy keeps in-frame clones and lacks some. The table has roughly 56,000 clones, about 93% seen once. Sequences were derived from PBMCs, sampled 118 to 130 days after intestinal transplantation. The receptors come from a human patient who received an intestinal transplant, so some T cells may come from the graft donor.

As DNA, the CDR3 is TGTGCCAGCAGCTTATTCCCCGGGACAGGAGACACAGATACGCAGTATTTT. Translation: CASSLFPGTGDTDTQYF. The genes are TRBV7-6 and TRBJ2-3, with 8 positions matching TRBD1. This CDR3 contains 17 residues. After removal of 2 bases from V and 2 bases from J, the junction contained 9 bases not matched to a gene. Looked up from germline, CDR1 is SGHVS and CDR2 is FNYEAQ.

This clone came up once. The chain is built from TRBV7-9 and TRBJ1-2; 8 positions match TRBD1. The CDR3 is made up of 15 amino acids. V gave up 0 bases and J gave up 5 bases; unmatched junction bases: 5. In germline, CDR1 is SEHNR, CDR2 FQNEAQ (reference sequence). The CDR3 loop is CASSLARTGLYGYTF. CDR3 bases: TGTGCCAGCAGCTTAGCGAGGACAGGGCTTTATGGCTACACCTTC.

The V and J genes are TRBV6-1 and TRBJ1-5, with TRBD1 matching over 7 bases. Trimming cost V 6 bases and J 4 bases; bases outside gene matches: 6. The CDR3 length is 14 residues. Germline assignment: CDR1 MNHNS and CDR2 SASEGT. The CDR3: CASRTDRINQPQHF. The CDR3 nucleotides read TGTGCCAGCAGGACGGACAGGATAAATCAGCCCCAGCATTTT.